The next 32 T cell receptor beta chains were all read from a single sample in a study of cytomegalovirus exposure and HLA in healthy donors. The PCR employed 60 Vbeta primers together with 13 Jbeta primers. The assay was immunoSEQ multiplex PCR, and TCRdb's table has in-frame clones only and misses some. The sample lists 150,000 to 200,000 clones, around 81% occurring once. Sequencing was carried out using PBMCs. The receptors stem from a young woman in good health and CMV-seropositive.

The J gene is TRBJ2-4, the V gene TRBV5-6; 8 bases are shared with TRBD2. V lost 2 bases and J lost 8; bases outside the gene matches: 9. The CDR3 is made up of 15 amino acids. CDR1 and CDR2 (germline): SGHDT, YYEEEE. The CDR3 coding sequence is TGTGCCAGCAGCTTCCGGGCAAGCGGGGGACACATTCAGTACTTC. Its protein is CASSFRASGGHIQYF.

With regard to this clone: The germline gene is not matched at one end of the junction; a read error may be the cause. Other DNA variants within this sample encode the same CDR3. The chain is built from TRBV9 and TRBJ2-2; 10 positions match TRBD1. CDR3 size: 16 residues. Looked up from germline, CDR1 is SGDLS and CDR2 is YYNGEE. This CDR3 is CASSERQGASTGELFF. CDR3 nucleotide sequence: TGTGCTAGCAGCGAGCGACAGGGGGCGAGTACCGGGGAGCTGTTTTTT.

This clone was counted only a few times. The V and J genes are TRBV10-3 and TRBJ1-2; D is unclear. V dropped 0 bases and J dropped 1 base, with 6 bases sitting between them. This CDR3 contains 14 residues. In germline, CDR1 is ENHRY, CDR2 SYGVKD. The CDR3 protein is CAISESGNNYGYTF. In DNA, the CDR3 is TGTGCCATCAGTGAGTCGGGCAATAACTATGGCTACACCTTC.

The chain combines TRBV2 with TRBJ2-3, with 7 bases lining up with TRBD2. This CDR3 has 14 residues. The V and J ends lost 9 bases and 2 bases, in that order; junction bases with no gene match: 8. The germline V gene encodes CDR1 SNHLY and CDR2 FYNNEI. This CDR3 reads CARAKRGPTDTQYF. Here the CDR3 DNA reads TGTGCCAGGGCTAAGCGGGGCCCCACAGATACGCAGTATTTT.

V usage is TRBV28 and J usage is TRBJ1-1; TRBD1 matches 9 bases. The CDR3 totals 17 residues. CDR1 and CDR2 from the germline V gene are MDHEN and SYDVKM. J lost 6 bases, V lost 2 bases, and 13 bases had no gene match. The CDR3 nucleotides are TGTGCCAGCAGTTTAACGCCACAGGGGGCAGGATTATCTGAAGCTTTCTTT. Translated: CASSLTPQGAGLSEAFF.

The rearrangement links TRBV7-9 to TRBJ2-3; 8 nucleotides align to TRBD2. After removal of 2 bases from V and 2 bases from J, the junction contained 12 bases not matched to a gene. Per germline, CDR1 SEHNR and CDR2 FQNEAQ (reference sequence). The length of the CDR3 is 18 residues. CDR3 DNA sequence: TGTGCCAGCAGCTTAAGCGGCGGGGGGACGGGATACACAGATACGCAGTATTTT. Protein: CASSLSGGGTGYTDTQYF.

This chain connects TRBV7-9 to TRBJ2-2; D possibly corresponds to TRBD2 (5 bases). Trimming stripped 5 bases from V and 6 bases from J, with 16 bases between. In germline, CDR1 is SEHNR, CDR2 FQNEAQ (reference sequence). The CDR3 is 15 residues long. The CDR3 is CASSKSGSRAGELFF. CDR3 in DNA: TGTGCCAGCAGCAAATCGGGATCCCGGGCCGGGGAGCTGTTTTTT.

This chain joins TRBV7-8 and TRBJ1-1; 7 bases align to TRBD1. Germline CDR1 SGHVS, CDR2 FQNEAQ. CDR3 length: 14 residues. With V trimmed by 5 bases and J by 5 bases, 8 bases remained unmatched. Here the CDR3 reads CASSGDSYGTEAFF. The DNA of the CDR3 is TGTGCCAGCAGCGGGGACAGTTACGGTACTGAAGCTTTCTTT.

The V gene is TRBV4-3, the J gene TRBJ2-7; D is unclear. The CDR3 runs to 14 residues. Trimming removed 4 bases from V and 4 bases from J, with 14 bases in between. The germline gives CDR1 LGHNA, CDR2 YSLEER. This CDR3 is CASSRTPGGYEQYF. The CDR3 DNA reads TGCGCCAGCAGCCGCACTCCGGGTGGGTACGAGCAGTACTTC.

This chain joins TRBV4-2 and TRBJ2-3; a weak D match, TRBD2 (6 bases). V was trimmed by 2 bases and J by 1 base, leaving 16 bases between them. This CDR3 region has 17 residues. Germline V lookup: CDR1 LGHNA, CDR2 YNFKEQ. This CDR3 reads CASSQQPLGGGTDTQYF. In nucleotides, the CDR3 is TGTGCCAGCAGCCAACAACCCCTGGGGGGTGGCACAGATACGCAGTATTTT.

The chain is built from TRBV2 and TRBJ2-2, with D uncertain. This CDR3 contains 15 residues. Looked up from germline, CDR1 is SNHLY and CDR2 is FYNNEI. The germline V and J ends were trimmed by 5 bases and 2 bases, with 12 bases remaining between them. Here the CDR3 DNA reads TGTGCCAGCAGTCTATATAATCCAAACACCGGGGAGCTGTTTTTT. Amino acid sequence: CASSLYNPNTGELFF.

This clone came up once. The chain combines TRBV9 with TRBJ1-6; the D is unclear. Between the trimmed V and J ends, which lost 2 bases and 7 bases, there was a span of 13 bases. In germline, CDR1 is SGDLS, CDR2 YYNGEE. This CDR3 has 15 residues. CDR3 loop: CASSVRERSNSPLHF. The CDR3 bases are TGTGCCAGCAGCGTCCGTGAGCGGAGCAATTCACCCCTCCACTTT. Full variable domain (remainder filled in from reference TRBV9 and TRBJ1-6): DSGVTQTPKHLITATGQRVTLRCSPRSGDLSVYWYQQSLDQGLQFLIQYYNGEERAKGNILERFSAQQFPDLHSELNLSSLELGDSALYFCASSVRERSNSPLHFGNGTRLTVT.

The rearrangement uses TRBV7-9 and TRBJ2-7; 8 positions agree with TRBD2. The CDR3 is 14 residues long. Germline CDR1 and CDR2: SEHNR and FQNEAQ (reference sequence). V lost 2 bases and J lost 2; bases outside the gene matches: 2. CDR3 sequence (DNA): TGTGCCAGCAGCTTAAGCGGGGGAGCCTACGAGCAGTACTTC. Protein product: CASSLSGGAYEQYF.

The rearrangement joins TRBV7-8 to TRBJ1-1, with D uncertain. The germline V gene encodes CDR1 SGHVS and CDR2 FQNEAQ. The CDR3 runs to 15 residues. V dropped 4 bases and J dropped 0 bases, with 12 bases sitting between them. CDR3 sequence: CASSYTRLLNTEAFF. The CDR3 DNA sequence: TGTGCCAGCAGCTATACAAGACTGTTGAACACTGAAGCTTTCTTT. The entire variable domain, with the rest obtained from reference TRBV7-8 and TRBJ1-1, is as follows: GAGVSQSPRYKVAKRGQDVALRCDPISGHVSLFWYQQALGQGPEFLTYFQNEAQLDKSGLPSDRFFAERPEGSVSTLKIQRTQQEDSAVYLCASSYTRLLNTEAFFGQGTRLTVV.

This rearrangement joins TRBV7-6 to TRBJ2-5, with TRBD2 matching over 11 bases. CDR3 length: 18 residues. Germline V gives CDR1 SGHVS, CDR2 FNYEAQ. Unmatched junction bases numbered 17, after V lost 6 bases and J lost 5 bases. In DNA, the CDR3 is TGTGCCAGCAGAACAAAAGAGCTAGCGGGGGGAGTCGGGGAGACCCAGTACTTC. Translated, it gives CASRTKELAGGVGETQYF. Combining the CDR3 with reference TRBV7-6 and TRBJ2-5 gives the whole variable domain GAGVSQSPRYKVTKRGQDVALRCDPISGHVSLYWYRQALGQGPEFLTYFNYEAQQDKSGLPNDRFSAERPEGSISTLTIQRTEQRDSAMYRCASRTKELAGGVGETQYFGPGTRLLVL.

The chain joins TRBV5-1 to TRBJ2-6, with TRBD2 identical over 8 bases. The V gene's germline CDR1 is SGHRS and CDR2 YFSETQ. This CDR3 comprises 16 residues. V was pared by 4 bases and J by 4 bases, with 7 bases of the junction left unmatched. CDR3 coding DNA: TGCGCCAGCAGCCCGCGGGAGGATAGAGGGGCCAACGTCCTGACTTTC. This codes for CASSPREDRGANVLTF.

This rearrangement joins TRBV5-6 to TRBJ1-2, with 10 bases aligning to TRBD1. J was trimmed by 8 bases and V by 6 bases; bases with no gene match: 13. CDR3 length: 15 amino acids. CDR1 is SGHDT and CDR2 is YYEEEE in the germline V gene. The CDR3, as DNA: TGTGCCAGCACCTTATCGGGACAGGGGATAAGAGGCTACACCTTC. This sequence encodes CASTLSGQGIRGYTF.

The chain is built from TRBV30 and TRBJ2-2; the match to TRBD1 covers 8 bases. The CDR3 consists of 14 residues. V gave up 1 base and J gave up 7 bases; unmatched junction bases: 5. Germline V gives CDR1 GTSNPN, CDR2 SVGIG (reference sequence). The CDR3 reads CAWSGSQGVGELFF. CDR3 DNA sequence: TGTGCCTGGAGTGGATCACAGGGGGTCGGGGAGCTGTTTTTT.

This chain links TRBV27 with TRBJ2-2, with 9 bases aligning to TRBD1. This CDR3 comprises 13 residues. Germline V gives CDR1 MNHEY, CDR2 SMNVEV (reference sequence). With V trimmed by 9 bases and J by 5 bases, 4 bases remained unmatched. The CDR3 loop is CASGTGRTGELFF. As DNA, the CDR3 is TGTGCCAGTGGGACAGGGCGAACCGGGGAGCTGTTTTTT.

Here the CDR3 reads CADSLAGGRLQYF. CDR3 coding DNA: TGTGCCGATAGTCTAGCGGGGGGGCGGTTACAGTACTTC. This chain uses TRBV7-2 with TRBJ2-5, with TRBD2 identical over 12 bases. The CDR3 runs to 13 residues. V was clipped by 11 bases and J by 11 bases; unmatched bases: 12. Germline CDR1 SGHTA, CDR2 FQGNSA.

In the case of this clone: The junction differs from germline at one of its ends, possibly a read error. The chain combines TRBV6-4 with TRBJ2-4; the D gene is possibly TRBD2 (5 bases). The CDR3 runs 14 residues. Germline V lookup: CDR1 MRHNA, CDR2 SNTAGT. The chain's CDR3 is CASSDSAGANSQYF. The CDR3 nucleotides read TGTGCCAGCAGTGACTCTGCGGGTGCAAACAGTCAGTACTTC.

This sequence joins TRBV19 and TRBJ1-6; D remains unclear. The CDR3 spans 13 residues. Trimming pared 1 base from V and 8 bases from J, leaving 6 bases between. Looked up from germline, CDR1 is LNHDA and CDR2 is SQIVND (reference sequence). In DNA form, the CDR3 reads TGTGCCAGTAGTATAGCTCGGGATTCACCCCTCCACTTT. Translation gives CASSIARDSPLHF.

The rearrangement uses TRBV15 and TRBJ1-2; D possibly corresponds to TRBD1 (5 bases). The V gene lost 0 bases and the J gene lost 4 bases, with 12 bases spanning the gap. This CDR3 spans 15 amino acids. Germline values: CDR1 LNHNV, CDR2 YYDKDF (reference sequence). Written as DNA, the CDR3 is TGTGCCACCAGCAGAGATAAAGGGGCGGCCTATGGCTACACCTTC. Translated: CATSRDKGAAYGYTF.

This clone was found a few times. The chain joins TRBV5-6 to TRBJ2-3, with D possibly TRBD2 on 6 matching bases. The germline gives CDR1 SGHDT, CDR2 YYEEEE. This CDR3 contains 16 residues. V was pared by 4 bases and J by 0 bases, with 15 bases between. Here the CDR3 reads CASSLSGVTSTDTQYF. CDR3 DNA sequence: TGTGCCAGCAGCCTCTCGGGGGTAACTAGCACAGATACGCAGTATTTT. Drawing the rest from reference TRBV5-6 and TRBJ2-3, the complete variable domain is DAGVTQSPTHLIKTRGQQVTLRCSPKSGHDTVSWYQQALGQGPQFIFQYYEEEERQRGNFPDRFSGHQFPNYSSELNVNALLLGDSALYLCASSLSGVTSTDTQYFGPGTRLTVL.

This sequence joins TRBV7-2 and TRBJ2-1, with 8 bases that match TRBD2. Unmatched junction bases numbered 5, after V lost 4 bases and J lost 3 bases. Germline values: CDR1 SGHTA, CDR2 FQGNSA. The CDR3 has 15 amino acids. The CDR3 nucleotides read TGTGCCAGCAGCTCGCAAGCGGGGGACTACAATGAGCAGTTCTTC. Protein sequence: CASSSQAGDYNEQFF.

The chain combines TRBV4-2 with TRBJ2-1; unclear D gene. Germline values: CDR1 LGHNA, CDR2 YNFKEQ. The CDR3 runs 13 residues. Trimming cost V 1 base and J 6 bases, with 7 bases left between them. CDR3 sequence (DNA): TGTGCCAGCAGCCAAGGGAGTAGCAATGAGCAGTTCTTC. It yields the protein CASSQGSSNEQFF.

The V call is TRBV19, the J call TRBJ2-1; TRBD1 is a possible D gene (5 bases). Germline loops: CDR1 LNHDA, CDR2 SQIVND (reference sequence). Trimming took off 3 bases at V and 4 bases at J, with 10 bases between the two ends. The CDR3 extends over 14 amino acids. The CDR3 DNA reads as TGTGCCAGTAGTATCCAGGGATCATACAATGAGCAGTTCTTC. This encodes CASSIQGSYNEQFF.

The V call is TRBV4-2, the J call TRBJ2-7, with a tentative D call TRBD1 (5 bases). The V end was cut by 4 bases, the J end by 2 bases, with 12 bases between. The CDR3 length is 14 residues. Germline V lookup: CDR1 LGHNA, CDR2 YNFKEQ. As DNA, the CDR3 is TGTGCCAGCAGCCCCTCGGACATAGCCTACGAGCAGTACTTC. This gives the protein CASSPSDIAYEQYF.

The chain is built from TRBV7-9 and TRBJ1-1; TRBD1 matches 10 bases. V shed 4 bases and J 3 bases; nucleotides not matched to a gene: 8. The CDR3 extends over 16 amino acids. Germline V gene sequence: CDR1 SEHNR, CDR2 FQNEAQ (reference sequence). The CDR3 is CASSSVTGGADTEAFF. The CDR3 bases are TGTGCCAGCAGCTCGGTGACAGGGGGCGCGGACACTGAAGCTTTCTTT.

The CDR3 sequence: CASSRPAGANTQYF. As DNA, the CDR3 is TGTGCCAGCAGTCGACCAGCGGGGGCTAATACGCAGTATTTT. The chain combines TRBV5-6 with TRBJ2-3, with TRBD2 matching over 8 bases. This CDR3 has 14 residues. Germline-derived CDR1 and CDR2 are SGHDT and YYEEEE. The trim removed 5 bases at V and 7 bases at J, leaving 9 bases unmatched.

V gene TRBV6-5 combines with J gene TRBJ1-2, with 7 bases aligning to TRBD1. Germline values: CDR1 MNHEY, CDR2 SVGAGI. The CDR3 totals 13 residues. The V segment lost 8 bases and the J segment 8 bases; nucleotides outside the gene matches: 11. CDR3 nucleotide sequence: TGTGCCAGCCGTAGGGGGCGGGCGGAAGGCTACACCTTC. This gives the protein CASRRGRAEGYTF.

The chain has TRBV6-6 and TRBJ2-7; D remains ambiguous. This CDR3 contains 15 residues. Germline V gives CDR1 MNHNY, CDR2 SVGAGI (reference sequence). The germline V and J ends were trimmed by 8 bases and 1 base, with 18 bases remaining between them. The CDR3 loop is CASAIRRSRSYEQYF. In DNA form, the CDR3 reads TGTGCCAGCGCGATTAGAAGGAGTCGATCCTACGAGCAGTACTTC.